These T cell receptor beta chains were read from a single sample in a study of early T cells in non-severe SARS-CoV-2 infection. TCRdb redid the calling of the 5' RACE reads with MiXCR, one entry per CDR3 protein. The sample shows tens of thousands of distinct CDR3 sequences, roughly 8% of them seen only once. The sequences come from whole blood, collected at baseline. The receptors here all came from an adult who was a healthcare worker with PCR-confirmed SARS-CoV-2 infection or an uninfected control (not recorded which). Each CDR3 is given with its conserved first and last residue. The D gene is left open where the match is weak. Not every row has a clone size; where given, it reads once, few, many or a size class.

CDR3nt: TGTGCCAGCAGTTTATTTGGCAGCCAAGTCGAGCAGTACTTC
CDR3aa: CASSLFGSQVEQYF
d_gene: .
v_gene: TRBV28
j_gene: TRBJ2-7
abundance: few

CDR3nt: TGTGCCAGCTACTCGAGATCCGAGCAGTACTTC
CDR3aa: CASYSRSEQYF
d_gene: .
v_gene: TRBV6-1
j_gene: TRBJ2-7
abundance: many

CDR3nt: TGCGCCAGCAGCCAAGCCGAAGGGGCTAATGAAAAACTGTTTTTT
CDR3aa: CASSQAEGANEKLFF
d_gene: .
v_gene: TRBV4-1
j_gene: TRBJ1-4
abundance: many

CDR3nt: TGTGCCAGCAGCCGGACAGACTCGGGCGGGGAGCTGTTTTTT
CDR3aa: CASSRTDSGGELFF
d_gene: .
v_gene: TRBV5-4
j_gene: TRBJ2-2
abundance: .

CDR3nt: TGTGCCAGCAGCTTAGACGTTAGCGTCACGGGGACCCAGTACTTC
CDR3aa: CASSLDVSVTGTQYF
d_gene: .
v_gene: TRBV7-2
j_gene: TRBJ2-5
abundance: .

CDR3nt: TGTGCCAGCAGTTTGGCACGGACCGGGGAGCTGTTTTTT
CDR3aa: CASSLARTGELFF
d_gene: .
v_gene: TRBV12-3/TRBV12-4
j_gene: TRBJ2-2
abundance: many

CDR3nt: TGTGCTAGCAGCCAACGACTAGCGGACTACAATGAGCAGTTCTTC
CDR3aa: CASSQRLADYNEQFF
d_gene: TRBD2
v_gene: TRBV7-7
j_gene: TRBJ2-1
abundance: .

CDR3nt: TGTGCCAGCAGCTTTGGGGGAGTCACCGGGGAGCTGTTTTTT
CDR3aa: CASSFGGVTGELFF
d_gene: .
v_gene: TRBV7-9
j_gene: TRBJ2-2
abundance: .

CDR3nt: TGTGCCAGCAGTTTAGGGCAGGGGGCGGATTCACCCCTCCACTTT
CDR3aa: CASSLGQGADSPLHF
d_gene: TRBD1
v_gene: TRBV12-3/TRBV12-4
j_gene: TRBJ1-6
abundance: many

CDR3nt: TGTGCCAGCATGAGCGGGAGCAATCAGCCCCAGCATTTT
CDR3aa: CASMSGSNQPQHF
d_gene: .
v_gene: TRBV12-3/TRBV12-4
j_gene: TRBJ1-5
abundance: .

CDR3nt: TGTGCCAGCAGCCCGGGACAGGGGACCGTTTCACCCCTCCACTTT
CDR3aa: CASSPGQGTVSPLHF
d_gene: TRBD1
v_gene: TRBV3-1
j_gene: TRBJ1-6
abundance: many

CDR3nt: TGTGCCAGCAGCTTAGGTAGCGGGGGGCATGAGCAGTTCTTC
CDR3aa: CASSLGSGGHEQFF
d_gene: TRBD2
v_gene: TRBV28
j_gene: TRBJ2-1
abundance: .

CDR3nt: TGTGCCAGCAGCCAAGATAGCAATCAGCCCCAGCATTTT
CDR3aa: CASSQDSNQPQHF
d_gene: .
v_gene: TRBV3-1
j_gene: TRBJ1-5
abundance: .